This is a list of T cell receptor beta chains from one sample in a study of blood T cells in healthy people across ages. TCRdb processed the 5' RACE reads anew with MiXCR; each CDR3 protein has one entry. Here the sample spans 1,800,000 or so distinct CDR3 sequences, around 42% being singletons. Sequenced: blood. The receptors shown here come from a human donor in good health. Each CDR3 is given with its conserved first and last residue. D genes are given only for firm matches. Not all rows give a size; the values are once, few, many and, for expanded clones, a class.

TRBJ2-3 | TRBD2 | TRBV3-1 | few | TGTGCCAGCAGCCAAGAACTAGCGACGCGCACAGATACGCAGTATTTT | CASSQELATRTDTQYF
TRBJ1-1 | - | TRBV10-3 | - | TGTGCCATCAGATTCAGGCTCTCGGAAACTGAAGCTTTCTTT | CAIRFRLSETEAFF
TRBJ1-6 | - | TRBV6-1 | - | TGTGCCAGCAGTGAATGGACAGACTATAATTCACCCCTCCACTTT | CASSEWTDYNSPLHF
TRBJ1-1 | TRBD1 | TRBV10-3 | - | TGTGCCATCAGTAATTACGACAGGGAGGACACTGAAGCTTTCTTT | CAISNYDREDTEAFF
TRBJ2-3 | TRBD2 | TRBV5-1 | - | TGCGCCAGCAGTTCCCCAAAAACTAGCGGGGTGATTACAGATACGCAGTATTTT | CASSSPKTSGVITDTQYF
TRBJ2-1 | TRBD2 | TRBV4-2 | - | TGTGCCAGCAGCCCGGGACTAGCGGGCCCCTACAATGAGCAGTTCTTC | CASSPGLAGPYNEQFF
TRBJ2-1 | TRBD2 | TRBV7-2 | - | TGTGCCAGCAGCTTAAGATCGGGACTAGGTGGGAATGAGCAGTTCTTC | CASSLRSGLGGNEQFF
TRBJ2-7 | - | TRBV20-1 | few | TGCAGTGCAATATCTCCCGGAGGCGCCTACGAGCAGTACTTC | CSAISPGGAYEQYF
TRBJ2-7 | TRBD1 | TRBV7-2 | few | TGTGCCAGCAGGTCACCGACAGGGGATCCCTACGAGCAGTACTTC | CASRSPTGDPYEQYF
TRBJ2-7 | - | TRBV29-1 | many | TGCAGCGTCGACATCTCCTACGAGCAGTACTTC | CSVDISYEQYF
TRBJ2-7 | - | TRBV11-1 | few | TGTGCCAGCAGCTTAGAGGGACAAGGAACTAGCTTGTTAAGGCCCCCTACGGGGCAGTACTTC | CASSLEGQGTSLLRPPTGQYF
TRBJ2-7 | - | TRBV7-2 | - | TGTGCCAGCAGCTTAGTGCGGGGGACACAGTACGAGCAGTACTTC | CASSLVRGTQYEQYF
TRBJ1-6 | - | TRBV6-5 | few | TGTACCAGCAGCCAACTAGGTGGCGGAAATTCACCCCTCCACTTT | CTSSQLGGGNSPLHF
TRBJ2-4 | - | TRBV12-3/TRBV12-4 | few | TGTGCCAGCAGTTTGGGCAGGTACATTCAGTACTTC | CASSLGRYIQYF
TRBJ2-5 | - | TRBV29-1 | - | TGCAGCGTTGGAGGACAGTTCGTGGAGACCCAGTACTTC | CSVGGQFVETQYF
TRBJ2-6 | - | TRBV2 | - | TGTGCCAGCCACAGGGAATCTGGGGCCAGCGTCCTGACTTTC | CASHRESGASVLTF
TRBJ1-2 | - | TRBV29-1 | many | TGCAGCGTTGAAAGTTCAGCAAACTATGGCTACACCTTC | CSVESSANYGYTF
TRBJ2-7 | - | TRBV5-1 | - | TGCGCCAGCAGCGCGACAACAGGGTTGAGGGGGTACGAGCAGTACTTC | CASSATTGLRGYEQYF
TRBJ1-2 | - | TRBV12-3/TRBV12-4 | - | TGTGCCAGCAGGGATTCAGGACACCATAACGCCTATGGCTACACCTTC | CASRDSGHHNAYGYTF
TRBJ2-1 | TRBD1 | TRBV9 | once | TGTGCCAGCAGCGTAAACAGGGGGCCGCCCTACATTGAGCAGTTCTTC | CASSVNRGPPYIEQFF
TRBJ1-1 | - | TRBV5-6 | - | TGTGCCAGCAGCTTGGCTTGGTTTAGGGACACTGAGGCTTTCTTT | CASSLAWFRDTEAFF
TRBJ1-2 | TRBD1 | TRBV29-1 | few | TGCAGCGTTGACTCCGGGACAGCAGATGGCTACACCTTC | CSVDSGTADGYTF
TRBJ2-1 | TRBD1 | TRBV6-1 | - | TGTGCCAGCGAGCTGGACAGGGACAATGAGCAGTTCTTC | CASELDRDNEQFF